These 13 T cell receptor beta chains were sequenced from one sample in a study of cytomegalovirus exposure and HLA in healthy donors. The PCR used 60 Vbeta and 13 Jbeta primers. The assay was immunoSEQ multiplex PCR, and TCRdb's table has in-frame clones only and misses some. This table has approximately 160,000 clones, around 82% appearing once. The source material was PBMCs. The receptors come from a woman aged 45-59 years in good health and CMV-seropositive.

The chain recombines TRBV19 with TRBJ1-1, with TRBD1 matching 7 bases. This CDR3 comprises 15 residues. CDR1 LNHDA and CDR2 SQIVND come from the germline V gene (reference sequence). After removal of 2 bases from V and 5 bases from J, the junction contained 8 bases not matched to a gene. CDR3 in DNA: TGTGCCAGTAGTATAACCCCAGGGGGAACAACTGAAGCTTTCTTT. Translation: CASSITPGGTTEAFF.

This chain uses TRBV5-1 with TRBJ2-2, with 8 bases aligning to TRBD1. In germline, CDR1 is SGHRS, CDR2 YFSETQ. With V trimmed by 4 bases and J by 7 bases, 6 bases remained unmatched. The CDR3 runs 14 residues. The CDR3 protein is CASSVDRAGGELFF. The CDR3 bases are TGCGCCAGCAGCGTGGACAGGGCTGGCGGGGAGCTGTTTTTT.

The chain combines TRBV19 with TRBJ2-1; D possibly corresponds to TRBD2 (5 bases). CDR1 and CDR2 from the germline V gene are LNHDA and SQIVND (reference sequence). CDR3 size: 15 residues. V shed 7 bases and J shed 3 bases, with 16 bases lying between them. In nucleotides, the CDR3 is TGTGCCAGTACCAAAGGACTGACAAACTACAATGAGCAGTTCTTC. Translation gives CASTKGLTNYNEQFF.

The V call is TRBV19, the J call TRBJ2-7, with TRBD1 matching over 9 bases. There are 14 residues in the CDR3. The germline V gene has CDR1 LNHDA and CDR2 SQIVND (reference sequence). The V and J ends lost 5 bases and 2 bases, in that order; junction bases with no gene match: 4. The CDR3 region is CASSFGQGTYEQYF. CDR3 DNA: TGTGCCAGTAGTTTCGGACAGGGGACCTACGAGCAGTACTTC.

The genes are TRBV14 and TRBJ1-2; 7 nucleotides align to TRBD1. The CDR3 spans 16 residues. Germline V gives CDR1 SGHDN, CDR2 FVKESK. V gave up 5 bases and J gave up 8 bases; unmatched junction bases: 17. The CDR3 bases are TGTGCCAGCAGCACCTCTCTGAGAGGGGGCGATCGAGGCTACACCTTC. It codes for CASSTSLRGGDRGYTF. Full variable domain (rest looked up from reference TRBV14 and TRBJ1-2): EAGVTQFPSHSVIEKGQTVTLRCDPISGHDNLYWYRRVMGKEIKFLLHFVKESKQDESGMPNNRFLAERTGGTYSTLKVQPAELEDSGVYFCASSTSLRGGDRGYTFGSGTRLTVV.

The V call is TRBV5-4, the J call TRBJ1-1; no clear D. The CDR3 is 15 residues long. Germline assignment: CDR1 SGHNT and CDR2 YYREEE (reference sequence). V was cut by 1 base and J by 1 base, with 11 bases left in between. The CDR3 loop reads CASSLLRESNTEAFF. CDR3 bases: TGTGCCAGCAGCTTGTTGAGGGAGTCGAACACTGAAGCTTTCTTT.

The chain couples TRBV5-6 to TRBJ2-2; possibly TRBD1 for D (6 bases). CDR3 size: 18 residues. V was shortened by 2 bases and J by 0 bases, with 17 bases between the two germline ends. The V gene's germline CDR1 is SGHDT and CDR2 YYEEEE. The CDR3 is CASSFLFTGYSNTGELFF. CDR3 coding DNA: TGTGCCAGCAGCTTCCTATTTACAGGGTACTCGAACACCGGGGAGCTGTTTTTT.

The chain combines TRBV6-1 with TRBJ1-2; unclear D gene. Germline loops: CDR1 MNHNS, CDR2 SASEGT. Trimming cost V 7 bases and J 4 bases, with 7 bases left between them. The CDR3 has 11 residues. The CDR3: CASTTSYGYTF. The DNA of the CDR3 is TGTGCCAGCACCACCAGCTATGGCTACACCTTC.

The V call is TRBV13, the J call TRBJ2-3, with a possible D match to TRBD2 (6 bases). Germline V gene sequence: CDR1 PRHDT, CDR2 FYEKMQ (reference sequence). CDR3 length: 16 residues. Trimming shortened V by 4 bases and J by 0 bases, and 14 bases separated the two germline ends. CDR3 bases: TGTGCCAGCAGCTCCCCGGGAGATTTTAGCACAGATACGCAGTATTTT. Translated, it gives CASSSPGDFSTDTQYF.

V is TRBV5-1 and J is TRBJ1-6; D gene unclear. Trimming removed 4 bases from V and 9 bases from J, with 17 bases in between. Germline V gene data show CDR1 as SGHRS and CDR2 as YFSETQ. The CDR3 has 15 residues. The DNA of the CDR3 is TGCGCCAGCAGCCCTCTAGAGGGCGGGGTTTCACCCCTCCACTTT. As protein: CASSPLEGGVSPLHF.

This chain uses TRBV5-1 with TRBJ1-2; a possible D gene is TRBD1 (6 bases). Germline V gives CDR1 SGHRS, CDR2 YFSETQ. The CDR3 is 14 amino acids. Trimming pared 0 bases from V and 4 bases from J, leaving 10 bases between. The CDR3 reads CASSLDLGGYGYTF. In nucleotides, the CDR3 is TGCGCCAGCAGCTTGGACTTAGGGGGCTATGGCTACACCTTC.

The chain uses TRBV2 and TRBJ1-4, with TRBD1 as a possible D gene (6 bases). This CDR3 region has 14 residues. V lost 7 bases and J lost 4, with 13 bases in between. Germline V gene data show CDR1 as SNHLY and CDR2 as FYNNEI. The CDR3 sequence is CASTLLGGNEKLFF. In nucleotides, the CDR3 is TGTGCCAGCACCTTGTTAGGGGGTAATGAAAAACTGTTTTTT.

V is TRBV29-1 and J is TRBJ2-1; tentatively, D is TRBD2 (5 bases). Germline CDR1 and CDR2: SQVTM and ANQGSEA. The CDR3 is 12 amino acids. Deletions cut 6 bases from V and 6 bases from J, with 12 bases between. CDR3 amino acids: CSVLGDRNEQFF. The CDR3 nucleotides are TGCAGCGTCCTGGGAGATCGCAATGAGCAGTTCTTC.